The T cell receptor (beta chain) described here comes from a study of T cells in Graves' hyperthyroidism and ophthalmopathy. Germline values: CDR1 LGHDT, CDR2 YNNKEL (reference sequence). With 0 bases removed from V and 8 bases from J, the gap between germline ends came to 17 bases. The CDR3 length is 16 residues. This clonotype was recorded many times. Using RNA transcripts as the source, TCR beta CDR3 regions were amplified. The primer set for the first-round RT-PCR of the TCR CDR3 was HTBI. TCRdb re-called the multiplex PCR reads through MiXCR, storing one row per CDR3 protein. Of approximately 600,000 distinct CDR3 sequences listed, about 15% are singletons.

The chain is built from TRBV3-1 and TRBJ2-1; D may correspond to TRBD1 or TRBD2 (5 bases each). The sequence derives from a woman aged 25 to 39 with Graves' hyperthyroidism that later progressed to Graves' ophthalmopathy. The sample consisted of blood. The CDR3 region is CASSQERGSGTDEQFF. The CDR3 region has the DNA TGTGCCAGCAGCCAAGAGCGCGGGTCGGGGACGGATGAGCAGTTCTTC.